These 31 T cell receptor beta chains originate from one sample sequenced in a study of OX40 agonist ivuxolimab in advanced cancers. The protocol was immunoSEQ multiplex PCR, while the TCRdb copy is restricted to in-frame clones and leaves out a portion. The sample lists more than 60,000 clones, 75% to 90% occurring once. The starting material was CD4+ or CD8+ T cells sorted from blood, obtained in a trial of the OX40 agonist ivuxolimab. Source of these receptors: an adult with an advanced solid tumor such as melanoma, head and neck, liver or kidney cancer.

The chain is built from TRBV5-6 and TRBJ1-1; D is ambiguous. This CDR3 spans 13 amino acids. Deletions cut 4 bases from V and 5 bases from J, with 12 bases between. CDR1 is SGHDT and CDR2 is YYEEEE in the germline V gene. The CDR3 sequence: CASSRQGVTEAFF. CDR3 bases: TGTGCCAGCAGCCGTCAAGGTGTGACTGAAGCTTTCTTT.

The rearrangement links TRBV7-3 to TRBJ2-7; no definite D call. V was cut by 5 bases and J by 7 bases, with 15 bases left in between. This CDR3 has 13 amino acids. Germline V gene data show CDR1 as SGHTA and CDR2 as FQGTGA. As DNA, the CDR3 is TGTGCCAGCAGCGCCCGCAATGGTGGAGAGCAGTACTTC. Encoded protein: CASSARNGGEQYF.

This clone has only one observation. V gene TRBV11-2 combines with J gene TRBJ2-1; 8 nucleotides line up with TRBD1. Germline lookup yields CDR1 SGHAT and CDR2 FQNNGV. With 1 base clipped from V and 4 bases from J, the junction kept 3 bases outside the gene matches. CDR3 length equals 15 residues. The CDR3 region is CASSLGQGAYNEQFF. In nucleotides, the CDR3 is TGTGCCAGCAGCTTAGGGCAGGGGGCTTACAATGAGCAGTTCTTC.

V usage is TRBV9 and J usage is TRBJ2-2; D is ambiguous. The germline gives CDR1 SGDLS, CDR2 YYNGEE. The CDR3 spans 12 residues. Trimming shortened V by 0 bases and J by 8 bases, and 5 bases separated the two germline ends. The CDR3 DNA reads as TGTGCCAGCAGCGTAGGCCCGGGGGAGCTGTTTTTT. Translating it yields CASSVGPGELFF.

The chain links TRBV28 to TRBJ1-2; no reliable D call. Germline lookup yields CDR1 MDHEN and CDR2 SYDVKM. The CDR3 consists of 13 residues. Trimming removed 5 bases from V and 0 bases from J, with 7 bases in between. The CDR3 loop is CASSTTPNYGYTF. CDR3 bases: TGTGCCAGCAGTACGACACCTAACTATGGCTACACCTTC.

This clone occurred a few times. This CDR3 is CASSLSGGLGSSYNEQFF. In DNA form, the CDR3 reads TGTGCCAGCAGCTTAAGCGGGGGACTAGGTAGCTCCTACAATGAGCAGTTCTTC. This chain connects TRBV7-9 to TRBJ2-1; 8 bases map to TRBD2. V lost 2 bases and J lost 0; bases outside the gene matches: 9. The CDR3 spans 18 residues. Germline V gene sequence: CDR1 SEHNR, CDR2 FQNEAQ (reference sequence).

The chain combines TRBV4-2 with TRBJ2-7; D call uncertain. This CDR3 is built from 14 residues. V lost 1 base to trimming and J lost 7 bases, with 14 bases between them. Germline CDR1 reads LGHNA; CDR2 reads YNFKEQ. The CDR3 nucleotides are TGTGCCAGCAGCCAAGCGACTCCGGCCTCAGAGCAGTACTTC. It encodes CASSQATPASEQYF.

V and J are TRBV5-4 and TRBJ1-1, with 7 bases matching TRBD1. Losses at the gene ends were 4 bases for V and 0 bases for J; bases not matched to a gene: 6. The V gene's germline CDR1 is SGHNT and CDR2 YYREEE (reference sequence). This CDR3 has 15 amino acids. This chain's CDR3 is CASSSDRALNTEAFF. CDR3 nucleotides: TGTGCCAGCAGCAGCGACAGGGCCCTGAACACTGAAGCTTTCTTT.

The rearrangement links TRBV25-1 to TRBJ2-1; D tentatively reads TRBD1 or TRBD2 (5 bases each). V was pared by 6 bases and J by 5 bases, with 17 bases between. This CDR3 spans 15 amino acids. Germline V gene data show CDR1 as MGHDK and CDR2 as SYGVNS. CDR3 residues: CASSEPGPRDNEQFF. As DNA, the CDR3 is TGTGCCAGCAGCGAACCGGGACCGAGGGACAATGAGCAGTTCTTC.

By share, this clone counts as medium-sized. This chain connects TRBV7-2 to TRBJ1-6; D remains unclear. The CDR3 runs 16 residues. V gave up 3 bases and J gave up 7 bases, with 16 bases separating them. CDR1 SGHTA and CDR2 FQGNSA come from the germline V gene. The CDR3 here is CASSLGSWTGNSPLHF. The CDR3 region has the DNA TGTGCCAGCAGCTTGGGGTCCTGGACGGGGAATTCACCCCTCCACTTT. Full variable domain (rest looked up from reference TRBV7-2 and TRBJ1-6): GAGVSQSPSNKVTEKGKDVELRCDPISGHTALYWYRQSLGQGLEFLIYFQGNSAPDKSGLPSDRFSAERTGGSVSTLTIQRTQQEDSAVYLCASSLGSWTGNSPLHFGNGTRLTVT.

CDR3 DNA sequence: TGTGCCAGCAGCTTACAGGTGGGGAGTGAAAAACTGTTTTTT. Amino acid sequence: CASSLQVGSEKLFF. This chain links TRBV11-3 with TRBJ1-4; D gene uncertain. This CDR3 has 14 residues. The germline gives CDR1 SGHNT, CDR2 YENEEA. With 2 bases removed from V and 7 bases from J, the gap between germline ends came to 11 bases. Filled out from reference TRBV11-3 and TRBJ1-4, the complete variable domain reads EAGVVQSPRYKIIEKKQPVAFWCNPISGHNTLYWYLQNLGQGPELLIRYENEEAVDDSQLPKDRFSAERLKGVDSTLKIQPAELGDSAVYLCASSLQVGSEKLFFGSGTQLSVL.

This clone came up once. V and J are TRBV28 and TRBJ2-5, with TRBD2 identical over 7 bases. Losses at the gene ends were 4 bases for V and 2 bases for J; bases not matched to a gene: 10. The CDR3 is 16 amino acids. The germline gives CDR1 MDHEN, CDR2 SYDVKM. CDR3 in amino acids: CASSWGGPLKQETQYF. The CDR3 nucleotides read TGTGCCAGCAGTTGGGGGGGACCCCTGAAACAAGAGACCCAGTACTTC.

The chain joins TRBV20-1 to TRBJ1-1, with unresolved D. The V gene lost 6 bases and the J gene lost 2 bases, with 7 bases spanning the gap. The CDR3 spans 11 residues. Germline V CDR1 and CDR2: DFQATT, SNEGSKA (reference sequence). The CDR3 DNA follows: TGCAGTGCGTTGTTCAACACTGAAGCTTTCTTT. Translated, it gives CSALFNTEAFF.

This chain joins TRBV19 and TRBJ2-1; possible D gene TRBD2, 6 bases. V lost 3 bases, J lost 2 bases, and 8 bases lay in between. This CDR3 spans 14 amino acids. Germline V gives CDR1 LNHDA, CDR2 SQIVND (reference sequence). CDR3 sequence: CASSMTGAYNEQFF. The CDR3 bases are TGTGCCAGTAGTATGACGGGGGCCTACAATGAGCAGTTCTTC.

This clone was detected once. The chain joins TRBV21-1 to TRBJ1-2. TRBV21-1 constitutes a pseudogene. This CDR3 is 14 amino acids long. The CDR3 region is CASSKGGGNYGYTF. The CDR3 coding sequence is TGTGCCAGCAGCAAAGGAGGCGGGAACTATGGCTACACCTTC.

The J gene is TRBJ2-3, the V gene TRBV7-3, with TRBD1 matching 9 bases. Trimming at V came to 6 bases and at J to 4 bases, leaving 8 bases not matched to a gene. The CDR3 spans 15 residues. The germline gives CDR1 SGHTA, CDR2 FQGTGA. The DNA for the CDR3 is TGTGCCAGCAGTCAACGGACAGGGGCCGCAGATACGCAGTATTTT. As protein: CASSQRTGAADTQYF.

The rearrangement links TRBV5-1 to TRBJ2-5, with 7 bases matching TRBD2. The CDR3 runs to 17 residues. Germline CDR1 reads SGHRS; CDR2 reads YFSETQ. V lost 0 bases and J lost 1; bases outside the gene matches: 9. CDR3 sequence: CASSLAVLRGSQETQYF. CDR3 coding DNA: TGCGCCAGCAGCTTGGCCGTCTTGCGGGGGAGCCAAGAGACCCAGTACTTC.

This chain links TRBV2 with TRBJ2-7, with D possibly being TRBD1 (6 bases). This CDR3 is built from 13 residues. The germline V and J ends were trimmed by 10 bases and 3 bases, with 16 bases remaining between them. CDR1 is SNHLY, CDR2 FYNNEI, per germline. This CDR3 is CATTATGNYEQYF. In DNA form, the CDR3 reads TGTGCCACCACAGCTACAGGGAACTACGAGCAGTACTTC.

DNA for the CDR3: TGTGCCAGCAGCCCCTCGGGACAGGGCCACGAGCAGTACTTC. Protein: CASSPSGQGHEQYF. This sequence joins TRBV6-5 and TRBJ2-7, with 9 bases lining up with TRBD1. From germline, CDR1 is MNHEY and CDR2 SVGAGI. This CDR3 comprises 14 residues. J lost 5 bases, V lost 6 bases, and 8 bases had no gene match.

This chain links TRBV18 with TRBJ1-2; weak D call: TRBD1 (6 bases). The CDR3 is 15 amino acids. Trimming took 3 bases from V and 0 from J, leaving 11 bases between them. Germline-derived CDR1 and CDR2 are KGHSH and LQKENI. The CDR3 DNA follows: TGTGCCAGCTCACCTCCGACAGGAGCTAACTATGGCTACACCTTC. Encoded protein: CASSPPTGANYGYTF.

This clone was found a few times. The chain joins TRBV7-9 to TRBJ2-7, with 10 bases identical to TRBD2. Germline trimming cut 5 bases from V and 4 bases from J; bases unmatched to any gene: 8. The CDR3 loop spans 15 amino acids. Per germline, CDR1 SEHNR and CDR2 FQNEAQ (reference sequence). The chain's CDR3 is CASSPPSGSGYEQYF. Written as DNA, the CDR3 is TGTGCCAGCAGCCCACCTAGCGGGAGTGGATACGAGCAGTACTTC.

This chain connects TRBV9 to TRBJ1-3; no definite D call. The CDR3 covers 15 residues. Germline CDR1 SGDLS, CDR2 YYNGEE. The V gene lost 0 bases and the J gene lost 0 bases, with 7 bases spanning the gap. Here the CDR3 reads CASSVDINSGNTIYF. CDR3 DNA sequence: TGTGCCAGCAGCGTAGACATCAACTCTGGAAACACCATATATTTT.

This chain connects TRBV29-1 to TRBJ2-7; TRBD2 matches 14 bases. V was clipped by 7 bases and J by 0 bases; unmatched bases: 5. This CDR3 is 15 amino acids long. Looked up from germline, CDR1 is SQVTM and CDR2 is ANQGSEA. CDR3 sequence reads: CSALGTSGGSYEQYF. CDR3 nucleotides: TGCAGCGCCCTAGGGACTAGCGGGGGCTCCTACGAGCAGTACTTC.

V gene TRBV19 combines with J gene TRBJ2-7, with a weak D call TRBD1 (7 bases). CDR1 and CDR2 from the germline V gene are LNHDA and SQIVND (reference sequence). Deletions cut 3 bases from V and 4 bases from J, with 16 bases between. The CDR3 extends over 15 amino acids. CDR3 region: CASSMEGATVYEQYF. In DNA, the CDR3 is TGTGCCAGTAGTATGGAGGGGGCAACAGTTTACGAGCAGTACTTC.

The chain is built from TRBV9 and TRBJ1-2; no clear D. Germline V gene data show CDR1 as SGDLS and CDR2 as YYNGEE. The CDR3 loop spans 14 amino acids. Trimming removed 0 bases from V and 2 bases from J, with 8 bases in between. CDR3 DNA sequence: TGTGCCAGCAGCGTAGAAGGAACAAACTATGGCTACACCTTC. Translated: CASSVEGTNYGYTF.

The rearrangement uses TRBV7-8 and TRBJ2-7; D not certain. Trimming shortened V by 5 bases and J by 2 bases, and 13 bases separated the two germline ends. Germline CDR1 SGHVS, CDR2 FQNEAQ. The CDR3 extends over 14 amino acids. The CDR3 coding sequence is TGTGCCAGCAGCCCTCAAAACAAACCCTACGAGCAGTACTTC. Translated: CASSPQNKPYEQYF. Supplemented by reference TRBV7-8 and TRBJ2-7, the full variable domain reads GAGVSQSPRYKVAKRGQDVALRCDPISGHVSLFWYQQALGQGPEFLTYFQNEAQLDKSGLPSDRFFAERPEGSVSTLKIQRTQQEDSAVYLCASSPQNKPYEQYFGPGTRLTVT.

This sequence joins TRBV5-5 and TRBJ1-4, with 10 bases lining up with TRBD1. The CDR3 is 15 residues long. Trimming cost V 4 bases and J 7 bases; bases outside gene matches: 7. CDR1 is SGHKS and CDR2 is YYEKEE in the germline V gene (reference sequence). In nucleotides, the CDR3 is TGTGCCAGCAGCCTGGGGACAGGGGCGGTTGAAAAACTGTTTTTT. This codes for CASSLGTGAVEKLFF.

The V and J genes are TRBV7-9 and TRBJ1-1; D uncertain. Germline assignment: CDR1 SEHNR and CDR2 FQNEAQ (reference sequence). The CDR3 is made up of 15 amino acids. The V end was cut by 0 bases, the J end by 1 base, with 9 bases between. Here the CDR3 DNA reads TGTGCCAGCAGCTTAGCGAACATACCGAACACTGAAGCTTTCTTT. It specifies CASSLANIPNTEAFF.

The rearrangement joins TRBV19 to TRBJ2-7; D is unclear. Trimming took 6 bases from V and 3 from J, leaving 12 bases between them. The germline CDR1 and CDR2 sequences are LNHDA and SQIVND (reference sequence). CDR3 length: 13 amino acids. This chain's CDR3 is CASSRDSNYEQYF. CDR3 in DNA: TGTGCCAGTAGCAGAGATAGCAACTACGAGCAGTACTTC.

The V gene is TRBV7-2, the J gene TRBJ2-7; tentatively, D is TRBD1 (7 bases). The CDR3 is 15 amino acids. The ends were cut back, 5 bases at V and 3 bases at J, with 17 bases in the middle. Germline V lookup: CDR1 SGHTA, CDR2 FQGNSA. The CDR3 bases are TGTGCCAGCAGCCTACGGACAGGAGGGGACTACGAGCAGTACTTC. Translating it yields CASSLRTGGDYEQYF.

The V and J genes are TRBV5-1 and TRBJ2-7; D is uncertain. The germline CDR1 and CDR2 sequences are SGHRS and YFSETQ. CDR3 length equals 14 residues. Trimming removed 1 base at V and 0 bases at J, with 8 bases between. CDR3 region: CASSLTLGSYEQYF. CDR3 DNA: TGCGCCAGCAGCTTGACACTGGGCTCCTACGAGCAGTACTTC.